A single sample gave rise to the 25 T cell receptor beta chains below, sequenced in a study of CD8 T cells in ankylosing spondylitis. Using its own MiXCR run on the 5' RACE reads, TCRdb lists one record per CDR3 protein. This sample yields 700,000 to 1,000,000 distinct CDR3 sequences, of which 10% to 15% are seen a single time; 0.51% belongs to the top ten. Antigens of these TCRs are unknown. Whole-study results and caveats: Ankylosing spondylitis blood appeared to be characterized by a TCR beta motif of about 8 highly homologous variants.

The sequenced sample was blood, either unsorted or a sorted T cell fraction (not recorded which). These receptors came from a male donor with ankylosing spondylitis.

This clonotype was detected many times. The chain employs TRBV10-3 and TRBJ1-1, with TRBD1 as a possible D gene (6 bases). Trimming stripped 5 bases from V and 0 bases from J, with 16 bases between. Per the germline V gene, CDR1 is ENHRY and CDR2 is SYGVKD. There are 16 residues in the CDR3. Written as DNA, the CDR3 is TGTGCCATCAGTTCGTCCCGGGGGCAGATGAACACTGAAGCTTTCTTT. Protein sequence: CAISSSRGQMNTEAFF.

This clonotype was seen ten or more times. The V and J genes are TRBV29-1 and TRBJ2-5; 10 bases fit TRBD1. This CDR3 region has 13 residues. Trimming took 7 bases from V and 5 from J; bases not matched to a gene: 7. Germline loops: CDR1 SQVTM, CDR2 ANQGSEA. The CDR3 region has the DNA TGCAGCGGGGGGACAGGGGTTCGGGAGACCCAGTACTTC. This sequence encodes CSGGTGVRETQYF.

The gene calls are TRBV28 and TRBJ2-1; 8 nucleotides agree with TRBD2. The CDR3 contains 14 residues. Trimming cost V 6 bases and J 7 bases; bases outside gene matches: 8. Germline V gene sequence: CDR1 MDHEN, CDR2 SYDVKM. CDR3 bases: TGTGCCAGCAGCCTCGGGAGGGCTTGGAATGAGCAGTTCTTC. Translation gives CASSLGRAWNEQFF.

V is TRBV9 and J is TRBJ1-6; the match to TRBD1 covers 8 bases. This CDR3 is built from 15 residues. The trim removed 2 bases at V and 8 bases at J, leaving 6 bases unmatched. Germline CDR1 SGDLS, CDR2 YYNGEE. The CDR3 region is CASSVTTGGYSPLHF. The CDR3 DNA sequence: TGTGCCAGCAGCGTGACCACAGGGGGTTATTCACCCCTCCACTTT.

The CDR3 nucleotides read TGCAGCGGAGGTAGGGGGTCCCCCTACGAGCAGTACTTC. It encodes CSGGRGSPYEQYF. The gene calls are TRBV29-1 and TRBJ2-7; D is possibly TRBD1 (6 bases). The germline CDR1 and CDR2 sequences are SQVTM and ANQGSEA. CDR3 length: 13 amino acids. V lost 7 bases to trimming and J lost 2 bases, with 15 bases between them.

This clonotype was seen only a few times. Here the CDR3 DNA reads TGCGCCAGCAGCGACCCTAGCGGGGACACAGATACGCAGTATTTT. Translation gives CASSDPSGDTDTQYF. This chain joins TRBV5-1 and TRBJ2-3, with 9 bases matching TRBD2. The CDR3 length is 15 residues. The germline V gene encodes CDR1 SGHRS and CDR2 YFSETQ. J lost 2 bases, V lost 4 bases, and 5 bases had no gene match.

This clonotype was recorded many times. The V call is TRBV20-1, the J call TRBJ1-2; D gene ambiguous. V shed 5 bases and J shed 1 base, with 17 bases lying between them. In germline, CDR1 is DFQATT, CDR2 SNEGSKA (reference sequence). The CDR3 has 15 residues. The CDR3 reads CSAPRSAANNYGYTF. The DNA for the CDR3 is TGCAGTGCTCCTAGGTCGGCAGCTAATAACTATGGCTACACCTTC.

This clonotype appeared a few times. This chain uses TRBV20-1 with TRBJ2-3; 8 bases fit TRBD2. The CDR3 totals 14 residues. CDR1 and CDR2 from the germline V gene are DFQATT and SNEGSKA (reference sequence). The J segment lost 1 base and the V segment lost 3 bases, leaving 3 bases of the junction unmatched. The chain's CDR3 is CSARRGVGTDTQYF. DNA for the CDR3: TGCAGTGCTAGGCGGGGGGTTGGCACAGATACGCAGTATTTT.

This clonotype was seen only a few times. The V and J genes are TRBV29-1 and TRBJ1-1; D call uncertain. Germline V gene sequence: CDR1 SQVTM, CDR2 ANQGSEA. The V gene lost 1 base and the J gene lost 0 bases, with 18 bases spanning the gap. This CDR3 has 17 amino acids. In DNA form, the CDR3 reads TGCAGCGTTGAAGCTTGGGCGGTGGATTGGATGAACACTGAAGCTTTCTTT. It codes for CSVEAWAVDWMNTEAFF.

In this sample, this clonotype turned up many times. The chain links TRBV2 to TRBJ1-1; 9 nucleotides align to TRBD1. V lost 2 bases and J lost 5; bases outside the gene matches: 3. The CDR3 contains 14 residues. Germline-derived CDR1 and CDR2 are SNHLY and FYNNEI. The CDR3: CASSERDRATEAFF. The CDR3 nucleotides are TGTGCCAGCAGTGAACGGGACAGGGCAACTGAAGCTTTCTTT.

This clonotype appeared a few times. This rearrangement joins TRBV5-6 to TRBJ2-5; 7 bases align to TRBD2. V dropped 4 bases and J dropped 9; count of bases not matched to a gene: 9. Germline V gene lookup returns CDR1 SGHDT and CDR2 YYEEEE. The CDR3 contains 13 residues. The CDR3 DNA sequence: TGTGCCAGCAGCCAGAAACCTCGGGAGGCCCAGTACTTC. It encodes CASSQKPREAQYF.

This clonotype was recorded a few times. The chain joins TRBV5-5 to TRBJ2-2; D gene unclear. V was trimmed by 3 bases and J by 3 bases, leaving 12 bases between them. Germline CDR1 reads SGHKS; CDR2 reads YYEKEE (reference sequence). This CDR3 is 15 amino acids long. CDR3 nucleotide sequence: TGTGCCAGCAGCTCCTCCGGTCGTGACACCGGGGAGCTGTTTTTT. Translation: CASSSSGRDTGELFF.

This chain connects TRBV27 to TRBJ2-6; D is ambiguous. There are 15 residues in the CDR3. Germline loops: CDR1 MNHEY, CDR2 SMNVEV (reference sequence). Trimming pared 4 bases from V and 0 bases from J, leaving 7 bases between. As DNA, the CDR3 is TGTGCCAGCAGTTCCCCCATCTCTGGGGCCAACGTCCTGACTTTC. Protein: CASSSPISGANVLTF.

This clonotype was counted ten times or more. The chain carries TRBV29-1 and TRBJ1-1; no clear D. The germline gives CDR1 SQVTM, CDR2 ANQGSEA. The V end was cut by 3 bases, the J end by 5 bases, with 13 bases between. This CDR3 is 13 amino acids long. CDR3 sequence (DNA): TGCAGCGTTGACTCGACCGGTCGGACTGAAGCTTTCTTT. Translated, it gives CSVDSTGRTEAFF.

The V call is TRBV30, the J call TRBJ2-7, with unresolved D. CDR3 length: 14 residues. Between the trimmed V and J ends, which lost 2 bases and 3 bases, there was a span of 14 bases. The germline V gene encodes CDR1 GTSNPN and CDR2 SVGIG (reference sequence). The CDR3 here is CAWSFEDFSYEQYF. The CDR3 nucleotides read TGTGCCTGGAGTTTTGAAGACTTCAGCTACGAGCAGTACTTC.

This chain links TRBV24-1 with TRBJ1-5; the match to TRBD1 covers 11 bases. J was trimmed by 2 bases and V by 3 bases; bases with no gene match: 5. Germline values: CDR1 KGHDR, CDR2 SFDVKD. The CDR3 runs to 17 residues. The CDR3 sequence: CATSDRDRGYGNQPQHF. CDR3 in DNA: TGTGCCACCAGTGATCGGGACAGGGGGTATGGCAATCAGCCCCAGCATTTT.

This sequence joins TRBV28 and TRBJ2-5; TRBD1 might be the D (6 bases). Trimming cost V 6 bases and J 7 bases, with 15 bases left between them. Germline V gene sequence: CDR1 MDHEN, CDR2 SYDVKM. This CDR3 is 13 amino acids long. The CDR3 reads CASRPRGWATQYF. CDR3 in DNA: TGTGCCAGCAGACCGAGGGGGTGGGCGACCCAGTACTTC. Full variable domain (remainder filled in from reference TRBV28 and TRBJ2-5): DVKVTQSSRYLVKRTGEKVFLECVQDMDHENMFWYRQDPGLGLRLIYFSYDVKMKEKGDIPEGYSVSREKKERFSLILESASTNQTSMYLCASRPRGWATQYFGPGTRLLVL.

The chain combines TRBV20-1 with TRBJ2-1; 16 nucleotides align to TRBD2. The CDR3 covers 17 residues. CDR1 is DFQATT, CDR2 SNEGSKA, per germline (reference sequence). V shed 5 bases, J shed 5 bases, and the junction held 9 bases outside the gene matches. The CDR3 coding sequence is TGCAGTGCTCAGGGACTAGCGGGAGGGCCGGGGAACAATGAGCAGTTCTTC. Its translation is CSAQGLAGGPGNNEQFF.

In this sample, this clonotype turned up many times. The chain links TRBV20-1 to TRBJ1-3; D is unresolved. The CDR3 has 12 residues. Trimming pared 3 bases from V and 0 bases from J, leaving 3 bases between. CDR1 is DFQATT, CDR2 SNEGSKA, per germline (reference sequence). In DNA, the CDR3 is TGCAGTGCTAGGGACTCTGGAAACACCATATATTTT. Protein product: CSARDSGNTIYF.

This clonotype was counted at least ten times. J is TRBJ2-6 and V is TRBV6-5, with D perhaps TRBD2 (6 bases). CDR3 length: 15 residues. Per germline, CDR1 MNHEY and CDR2 SVGAGI. The V gene lost 4 bases and the J gene lost 2 bases, with 9 bases spanning the gap. The CDR3 protein is CASSSGTPGANVLTF. The CDR3 DNA follows: TGTGCCAGCAGTTCGGGGACTCCTGGGGCCAACGTCCTGACTTTC.

This clonotype has more than one count but fewer than ten. The chain uses TRBV7-2 and TRBJ2-1, with 7 bases aligning to TRBD2. Germline CDR1 is SGHTA and CDR2 is FQGNSA. The J segment lost 15 bases and the V segment lost 2 bases, leaving 16 bases of the junction unmatched. The CDR3 has 15 amino acids. The CDR3 reads CASSLRPDGGGPAFF. CDR3 DNA: TGTGCCAGCAGCTTACGACCGGACGGGGGAGGGCCAGCGTTCTTC.

This clonotype was recorded a few times. The gene calls are TRBV6-1 and TRBJ2-1; no firm D call. Trimming took off 8 bases at V and 2 bases at J, with 10 bases between the two ends. Germline lookup yields CDR1 MNHNS and CDR2 SASEGT. This CDR3 is 13 amino acids long. The CDR3 is CASVLDPYNEQFF. DNA for the CDR3: TGTGCCAGCGTGTTAGACCCCTACAATGAGCAGTTCTTC.

The chain links TRBV11-3 to TRBJ2-1; D unclear. V dropped 1 base and J dropped 6 bases, with 10 bases sitting between them. CDR1 and CDR2 (germline): SGHNT, YENEEA. The CDR3 runs 14 residues. CDR3 region: CASSLGVRPNEQFF. DNA for the CDR3: TGTGCCAGCAGCTTAGGGGTAAGGCCCAATGAGCAGTTCTTC.

This clonotype came up many times. This sequence joins TRBV6-2 or TRBV6-3 and TRBJ1-1, with D unclear. The CDR3 contains 12 residues. Trimming left V 6 bases short and J 3 bases short, with 8 bases between. CDR1 is MNHEY and CDR2 is SVGEGT in the germline V gene. In DNA, the CDR3 is TGTGCCAGCAGGGTTGCTTACACTGAAGCTTTCTTT. As protein: CASRVAYTEAFF.

This clonotype was seen a few times. V and J are TRBV6-5 and TRBJ2-1; D remains unclear. The germline gives CDR1 MNHEY, CDR2 SVGAGI. The CDR3 is 16 residues long. V lost 4 bases to trimming and J lost 0 bases, with 13 bases between them. The CDR3 DNA sequence: TGTGCCAGCAGTTCCCCCCGGGTCATCTCCTACAATGAGCAGTTCTTC. It encodes CASSSPRVISYNEQFF.